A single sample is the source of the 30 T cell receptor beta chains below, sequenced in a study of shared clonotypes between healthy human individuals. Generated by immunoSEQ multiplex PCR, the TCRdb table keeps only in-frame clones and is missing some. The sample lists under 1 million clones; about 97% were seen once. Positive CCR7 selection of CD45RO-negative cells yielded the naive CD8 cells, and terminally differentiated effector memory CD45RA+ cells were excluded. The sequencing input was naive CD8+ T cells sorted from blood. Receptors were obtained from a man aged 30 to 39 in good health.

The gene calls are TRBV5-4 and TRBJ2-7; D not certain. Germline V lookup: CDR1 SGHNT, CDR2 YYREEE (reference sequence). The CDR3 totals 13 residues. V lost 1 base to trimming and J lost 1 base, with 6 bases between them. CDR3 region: CASSLSESYEQYF. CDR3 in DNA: TGTGCCAGCAGCTTGAGCGAGTCCTACGAGCAGTACTTC.

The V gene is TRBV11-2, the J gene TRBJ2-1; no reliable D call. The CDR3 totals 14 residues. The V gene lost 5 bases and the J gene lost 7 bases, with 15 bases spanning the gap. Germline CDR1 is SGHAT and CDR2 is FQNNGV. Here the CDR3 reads CASSPPAIENEQFF. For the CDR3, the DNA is TGTGCCAGCAGCCCCCCGGCCATTGAGAATGAGCAGTTCTTC.

The CDR3 coding sequence is TGTGCCAGCAGCTTGGGTAGCGGGAGTATCGATGAGCAGTTCTTC. Amino acid sequence: CASSLGSGSIDEQFF. This chain links TRBV5-4 with TRBJ2-1, with TRBD2 identical over 9 bases. V trimming: 0 bases; J trimming: 8 bases; junction bases outside the gene matches: 6. Germline-derived CDR1 and CDR2 are SGHNT and YYREEE (reference sequence). CDR3 size: 15 residues.

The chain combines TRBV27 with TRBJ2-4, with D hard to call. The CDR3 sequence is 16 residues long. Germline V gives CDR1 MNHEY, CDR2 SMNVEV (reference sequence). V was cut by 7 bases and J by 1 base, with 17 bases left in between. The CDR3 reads CASTPSASGAKNIQYF. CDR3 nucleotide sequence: TGTGCCAGCACTCCTTCAGCGAGTGGGGCCAAAAACATTCAGTACTTC.

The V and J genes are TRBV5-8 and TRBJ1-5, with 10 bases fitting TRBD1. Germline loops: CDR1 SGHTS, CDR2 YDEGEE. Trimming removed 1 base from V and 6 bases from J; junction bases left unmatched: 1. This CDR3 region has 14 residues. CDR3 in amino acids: CASSLWDRGQPQHF. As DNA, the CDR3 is TGTGCCAGCAGCTTGTGGGACAGGGGTCAGCCCCAGCATTTT.

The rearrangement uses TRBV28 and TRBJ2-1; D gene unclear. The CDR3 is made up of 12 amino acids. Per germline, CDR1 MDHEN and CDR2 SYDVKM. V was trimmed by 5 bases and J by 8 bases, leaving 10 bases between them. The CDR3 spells CASSLFPDEQFF. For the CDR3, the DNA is TGTGCCAGCAGTCTATTCCCCGATGAGCAGTTCTTC.

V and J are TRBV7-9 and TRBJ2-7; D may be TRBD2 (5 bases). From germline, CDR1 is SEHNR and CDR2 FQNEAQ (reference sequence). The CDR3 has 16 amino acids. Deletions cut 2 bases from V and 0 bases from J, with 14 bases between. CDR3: CASSLRRGSLSYEQYF. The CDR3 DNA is TGTGCCAGCAGCTTAAGGCGAGGGTCGCTCTCCTACGAGCAGTACTTC.

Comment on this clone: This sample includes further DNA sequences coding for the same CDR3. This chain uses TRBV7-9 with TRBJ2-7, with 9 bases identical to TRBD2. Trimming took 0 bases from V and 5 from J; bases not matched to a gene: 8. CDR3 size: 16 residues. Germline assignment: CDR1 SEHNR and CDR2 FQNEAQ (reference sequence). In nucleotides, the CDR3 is TGTGCCAGCAGCTTAGCGAGGGCTAGCGGGAAGCACGAGCAGTACTTC. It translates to CASSLARASGKHEQYF.

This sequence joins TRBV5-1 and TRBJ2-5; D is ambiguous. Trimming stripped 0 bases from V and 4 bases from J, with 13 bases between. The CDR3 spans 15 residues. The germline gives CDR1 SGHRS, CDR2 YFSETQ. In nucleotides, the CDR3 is TGCGCCAGCAGCTTGGCCGGTAGGGTCGGAGAGACCCAGTACTTC. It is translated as CASSLAGRVGETQYF. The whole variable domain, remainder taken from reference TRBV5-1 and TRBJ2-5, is KAGVTQTPRYLIKTRGQQVTLSCSPISGHRSVSWYQQTPGQGLQFLFEYFSETQRNKGNFPGRFSGRQFSNSRSEMNVSTLELGDSALYLCASSLAGRVGETQYFGPGTRLLVL.

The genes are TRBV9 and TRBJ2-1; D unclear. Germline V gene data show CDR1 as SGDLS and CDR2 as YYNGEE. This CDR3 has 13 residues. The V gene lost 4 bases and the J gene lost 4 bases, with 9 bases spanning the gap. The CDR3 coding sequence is TGTGCCAGCAGCCTTACTACTTACAATGAGCAGTTCTTC. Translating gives CASSLTTYNEQFF.

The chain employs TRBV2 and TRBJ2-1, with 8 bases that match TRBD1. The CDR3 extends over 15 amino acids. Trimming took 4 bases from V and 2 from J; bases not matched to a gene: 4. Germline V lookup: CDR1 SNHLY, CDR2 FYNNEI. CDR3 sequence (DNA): TGTGCCAGCAGTGCGACAGGGGTAACCTACAATGAGCAGTTCTTC. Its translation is CASSATGVTYNEQFF.

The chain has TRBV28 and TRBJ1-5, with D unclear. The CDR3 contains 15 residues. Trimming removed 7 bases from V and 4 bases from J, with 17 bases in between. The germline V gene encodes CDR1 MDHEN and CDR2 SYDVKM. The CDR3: CASNSRSIGNQPQHF. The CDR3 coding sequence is TGTGCCAGCAATTCTCGTTCGATCGGGAATCAGCCCCAGCATTTT.

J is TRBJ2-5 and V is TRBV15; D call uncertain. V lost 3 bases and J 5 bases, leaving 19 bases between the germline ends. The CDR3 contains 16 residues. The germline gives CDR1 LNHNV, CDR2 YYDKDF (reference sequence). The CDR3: CATSSRRTAPQETQYF. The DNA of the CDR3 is TGTGCCACCAGCAGTCGACGGACGGCCCCCCAGGAGACCCAGTACTTC. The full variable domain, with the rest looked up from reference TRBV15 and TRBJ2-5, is DAMVIQNPRYQVTQFGKPVTLSCSQTLNHNVMYWYQQKSSQAPKLLFHYYDKDFNNEADTPDNFQSRRPNTSFCFLDIRSPGLGDTAMYLCATSSRRTAPQETQYFGPGTRLLVL.

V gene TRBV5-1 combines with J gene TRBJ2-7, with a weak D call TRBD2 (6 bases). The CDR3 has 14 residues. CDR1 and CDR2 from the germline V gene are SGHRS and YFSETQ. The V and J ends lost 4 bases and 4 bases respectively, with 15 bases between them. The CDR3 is CASSSRDLGYEQYF. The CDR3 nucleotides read TGCGCCAGCAGCAGCCGGGACTTGGGATACGAGCAGTACTTC.

CDR3 region: CASSLKTGTNTGELFF. The DNA of the CDR3 is TGTGCCAGCAGCCTGAAGACAGGGACGAACACCGGGGAGCTGTTTTTT. The genes are TRBV11-2 and TRBJ2-2, with 7 bases that match TRBD1. Trimming removed 5 bases from V and 0 bases from J; junction bases left unmatched: 6. The CDR3 contains 16 residues. Germline CDR1 reads SGHAT; CDR2 reads FQNNGV.

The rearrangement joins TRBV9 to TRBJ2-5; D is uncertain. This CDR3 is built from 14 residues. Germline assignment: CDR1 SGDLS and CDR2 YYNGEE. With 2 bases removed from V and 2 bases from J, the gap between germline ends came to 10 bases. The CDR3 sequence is CASSVGYSQETQYF. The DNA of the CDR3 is TGTGCCAGCAGCGTGGGATACTCACAAGAGACCCAGTACTTC.

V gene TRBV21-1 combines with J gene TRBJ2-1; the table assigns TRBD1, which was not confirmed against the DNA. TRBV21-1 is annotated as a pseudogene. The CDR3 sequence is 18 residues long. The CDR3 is CASSKEGREEYSYNEQFF. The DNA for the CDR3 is TGTGCCAGCAGCAAAGAGGGCAGGGAAGAGTACTCCTACAATGAGCAGTTCTTC.

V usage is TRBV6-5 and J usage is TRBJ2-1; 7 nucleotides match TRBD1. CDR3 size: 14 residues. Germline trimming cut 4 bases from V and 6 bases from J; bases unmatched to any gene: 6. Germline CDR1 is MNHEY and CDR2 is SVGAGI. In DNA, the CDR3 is TGTGCCAGCAGTTGGGGACAGTTTCGCAATGAGCAGTTCTTC. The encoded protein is CASSWGQFRNEQFF.

CDR3 loop: CASSSPSTGIFLYEQYF. In nucleotides, the CDR3 is TGTGCCAGCAGCTCACCTTCGACAGGCATCTTCCTCTACGAGCAGTACTTC. The rearrangement joins TRBV7-9 to TRBJ2-7; perhaps TRBD1 as D (6 bases). This CDR3 contains 17 residues. The ends were cut back, 4 bases at V and 3 bases at J, with 22 bases in the middle. The germline gives CDR1 SEHNR, CDR2 FQNEAQ (reference sequence).

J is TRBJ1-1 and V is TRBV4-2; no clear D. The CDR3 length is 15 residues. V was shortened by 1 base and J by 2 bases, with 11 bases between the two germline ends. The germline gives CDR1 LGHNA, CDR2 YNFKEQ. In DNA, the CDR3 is TGTGCCAGCAGCCAAGTTCTGGACGGTAACACTGAAGCTTTCTTT. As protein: CASSQVLDGNTEAFF.

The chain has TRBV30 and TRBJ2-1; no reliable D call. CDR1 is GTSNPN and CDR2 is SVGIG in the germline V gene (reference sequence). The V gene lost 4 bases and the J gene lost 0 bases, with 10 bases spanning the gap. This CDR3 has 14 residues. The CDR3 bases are TGTGCCTGGAACCGGGCTAGCTCCTACAATGAGCAGTTCTTC. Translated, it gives CAWNRASSYNEQFF.

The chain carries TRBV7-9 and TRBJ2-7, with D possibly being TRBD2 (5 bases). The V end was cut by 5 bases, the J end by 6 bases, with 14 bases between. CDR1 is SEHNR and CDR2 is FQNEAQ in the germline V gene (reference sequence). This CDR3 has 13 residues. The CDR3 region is CASSISERGEQYF. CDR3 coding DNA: TGTGCCAGCAGCATTAGTGAACGGGGCGAGCAGTACTTC.

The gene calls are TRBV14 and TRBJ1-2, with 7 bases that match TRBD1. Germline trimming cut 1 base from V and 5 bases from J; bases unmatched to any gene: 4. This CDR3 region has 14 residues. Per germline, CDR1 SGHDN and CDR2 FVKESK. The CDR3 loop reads CASSQAATGYGYTF. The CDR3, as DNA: TGTGCCAGCAGCCAAGCCGCGACAGGGTATGGCTACACCTTC.

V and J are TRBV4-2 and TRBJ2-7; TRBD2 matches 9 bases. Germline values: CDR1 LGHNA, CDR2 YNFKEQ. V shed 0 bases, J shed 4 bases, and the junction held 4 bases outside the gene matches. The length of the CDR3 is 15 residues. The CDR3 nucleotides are TGTGCCAGCAGCCAAGATCTCGCGGGAGGGTACGAGCAGTACTTC. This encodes CASSQDLAGGYEQYF.

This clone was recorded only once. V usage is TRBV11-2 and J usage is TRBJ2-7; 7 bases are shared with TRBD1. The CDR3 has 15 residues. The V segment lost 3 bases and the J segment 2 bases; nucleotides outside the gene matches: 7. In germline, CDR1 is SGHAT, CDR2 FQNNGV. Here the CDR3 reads CASSLGRTGTYEQYF. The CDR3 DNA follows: TGTGCCAGCAGCTTGGGTAGGACAGGCACCTACGAGCAGTACTTC.

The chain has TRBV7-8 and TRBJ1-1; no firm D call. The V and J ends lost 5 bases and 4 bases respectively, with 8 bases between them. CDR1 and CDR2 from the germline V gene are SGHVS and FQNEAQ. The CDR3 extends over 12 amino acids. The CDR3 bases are TGTGCCAGCAGCCACTGGGGCACTGAAGCTTTCTTT. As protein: CASSHWGTEAFF.

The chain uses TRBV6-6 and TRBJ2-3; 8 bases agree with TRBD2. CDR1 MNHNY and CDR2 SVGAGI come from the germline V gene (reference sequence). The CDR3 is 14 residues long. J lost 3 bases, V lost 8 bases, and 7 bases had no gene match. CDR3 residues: CASCPGTSTDTQYF. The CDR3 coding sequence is TGTGCCAGCTGTCCCGGGACTAGTACAGATACGCAGTATTTT.

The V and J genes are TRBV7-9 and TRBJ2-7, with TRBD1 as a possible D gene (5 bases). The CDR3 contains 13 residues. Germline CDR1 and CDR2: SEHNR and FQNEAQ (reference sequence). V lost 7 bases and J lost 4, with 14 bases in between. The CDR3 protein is CASTAWGSYEQYF. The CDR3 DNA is TGTGCCAGCACCGCCTGGGGCTCGTACGAGCAGTACTTC.

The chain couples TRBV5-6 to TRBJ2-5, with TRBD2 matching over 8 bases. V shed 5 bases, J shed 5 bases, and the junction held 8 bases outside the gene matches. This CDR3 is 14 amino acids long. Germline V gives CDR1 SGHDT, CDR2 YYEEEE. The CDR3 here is CASRAGTRRETQYF. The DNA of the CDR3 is TGTGCCAGCAGGGCCGGGACTAGGCGGGAGACCCAGTACTTC.

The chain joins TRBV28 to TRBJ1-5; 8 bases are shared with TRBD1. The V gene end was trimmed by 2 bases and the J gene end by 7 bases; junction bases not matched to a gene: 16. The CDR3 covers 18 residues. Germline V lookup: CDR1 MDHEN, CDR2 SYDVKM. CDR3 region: CASSLLQGAHPGKQPQHF. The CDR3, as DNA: TGTGCCAGCAGTTTACTCCAGGGGGCGCATCCAGGTAAGCAGCCCCAGCATTTT.